This is a list of T cell receptor beta chains from one sample in a study of T cell responses to AZD1222 COVID-19 vaccine. Data came from immunoSEQ multiplex PCR; TCRdb stores just in-frame clones and leaves some out. The sample yields 150,000 to 200,000 clones, approximately 93% seen once. This specimen consisted of peripheral blood, obtained 28 days after the second AZD1222 dose. The source is an adult who received the AZD1222 COVID-19 vaccine. Each CDR3 is given with its conserved first and last residue. Fields, in order: V gene, J gene, D gene, clone size, CDR3 length, CDR3 DNA, CDR3 protein. D genes are given only for firm matches. A clone size is listed for some rows: how often the clone was seen (once, few, many), or a class if it is expanded.

>TRBV9|TRBJ1-2|NA|NA|14
TGTGCCAGCAGCGGGACGCAGTTTCGGGATGGCTACACCTTC
CASSGTQFRDGYTF
>TRBV5-1|TRBJ1-2|NA|few|13
TGCGCCAGCACCCGGGGGGCAGGATTCGGCTACACCTTC
CASTRGAGFGYTF
>TRBV5-1|TRBJ2-2|TRBD2|NA|16
TGCGCCAGCAGCTTGGCAGCGGGAGAGAGGACCGGGGAGCTGTTTTTT
CASSLAAGERTGELFF
>TRBV30|TRBJ1-5|NA|NA|14
TGTGCCTGGAGTGGGGTTGCGAGCAATCAGCCCCAGCATTTT
CAWSGVASNQPQHF
>TRBV3-1/TRBV3-2|TRBJ1-4|NA|few|14
TGTGCCAGCAGCCCCCTTGCAACTAATGAAAAACTGTTTTTT
CASSPLATNEKLFF
>TRBV6-2/TRBV6-3|TRBJ1-2|NA|NA|13
TGTGCCAGCAGTTTGGACAGAGTCTATGGCTACACCTTC
CASSLDRVYGYTF
>TRBV6-5|TRBJ1-6|TRBD1|NA|16
TGTGCCAGCAGTTACGCCAGGACAGGGGGGAATTCACCCCTCCACTTT
CASSYARTGGNSPLHF
>TRBV5-8|TRBJ1-4|NA|once|15
TGTGCCAGCATAGCCGGGACGTCAACTAATGAAAAACTGTTTTTT
CASIAGTSTNEKLFF
>TRBV14|TRBJ1-2|NA|once|16
TGTGCCAGCAGCCAATCACCTAGGATGGGACTTGACGGCTACACCTTC
CASSQSPRMGLDGYTF
>TRBV6-5|TRBJ2-1|TRBD2|NA|13
TGTGCCAGCACCTTGCGGGAGCCTAATGAGCAGTTCTTC
CASTLREPNEQFF
>TRBV3-1/TRBV3-2|TRBJ1-6|NA|NA|16
TGTGCCAGCAGCCAAGGGGACCTACGGCGGGATTCACCCCTCCACTTT
CASSQGDLRRDSPLHF
>TRBV7-2|TRBJ1-5|NA|NA|13
TGTGCCAGCAGCTTTAGACCGGGGCAGCCCCAGCATTTT
CASSFRPGQPQHF
>TRBV2|TRBJ1-6|NA|NA|15
TGTGCCAGCAGGAGGGAAAGCTCCTATAATTCACCCCTCCACTTT
CASRRESSYNSPLHF
>TRBV5-1|TRBJ1-4|TRBD1|NA|15
TGCGCCAGCAGGTTGGCAGGGGGAACTAATGAAAAACTGTTTTTT
CASRLAGGTNEKLFF
>TRBV6-5|TRBJ2-2|NA|NA|15
TGTGCCAGCAGCGCCTCGCGACTTAACACCGGGGAGCTGTTTTTT
CASSASRLNTGELFF
>TRBV2|TRBJ2-2|TRBD2|NA|15
TGTGCCAGCAGTGGCCTACTAGCGGGTGGCGGGGAGCTGTTTTTT
CASSGLLAGGGELFF
>TRBV4-1|TRBJ2-1|NA|NA|13
TGCGCCAGCAGCCAAACTAGCCCTGGGGAGCAGTTCTTC
CASSQTSPGEQFF
>TRBV6-6|TRBJ1-5|NA|NA|16
TGTGCCAGCAGTTACGTTGTCGTAGATAGCAATCAGCCCCAGCATTTT
CASSYVVVDSNQPQHF
>TRBV29-1|TRBJ1-5|NA|NA|13
TGCAGCGTCGCGACAGCGGGCAATCAGCCCCAGCATTTT
CSVATAGNQPQHF
>TRBV11-3|TRBJ1-6|NA|NA|13
TGTGCCAGCAGCTGGACAGATAATTCACCCCTCCACTTT
CASSWTDNSPLHF
>TRBV7-9|TRBJ1-6|NA|NA|14
TGTGCCAGCAGCCTCGGACCCGCGGATTCACCCCTCCACTTT
CASSLGPADSPLHF
>TRBV5-5|TRBJ1-6|NA|once|17
TGTGCCAGCAGCTTGGCAGGGACCTTCTCCTATAATTCACCCCTCCACTTT
CASSLAGTFSYNSPLHF
>TRBV6-5|TRBJ1-1|NA|NA|14
TGTGCCAGCAGTTACGGACAGCTGAACACTGAAGCTTTCTTT
CASSYGQLNTEAFF
>TRBV7-3|TRBJ2-2|TRBD1|NA|15
TGTGCCAGCAGCTCCGGACAGGGGCGCAGCGGGGAGCTGTTTTTT
CASSSGQGRSGELFF
>TRBV10-3|TRBJ1-5|NA|NA|14
TGTGCCATCAGTGAATCAGGGGGCAATCAGCCCCAGCATTTT
CAISESGGNQPQHF
>TRBV29-1|TRBJ2-4|TRBD1|NA|13
TGCAGCGGTTCCAGGGGGCAAGGGTACATTCAGTACTTC
CSGSRGQGYIQYF
>TRBV6-5|TRBJ1-5|NA|NA|13
TGTGCCAGCAGCCTACGGGGCAATCAGCCCCAGCATTTT
CASSLRGNQPQHF
>TRBV10-3|TRBJ2-3|TRBD2|NA|16
TGTGCCATCAGTGAGGGGACTAGCGGGAGCACAGATACGCAGTATTTT
CAISEGTSGSTDTQYF
>TRBV29-1|TRBJ2-6|NA|NA|18
TGCAGCGTTACCGGGGCAGGACTTCCCCTCTCTGGGGCCAACGTCCTGACTTTC
CSVTGAGLPLSGANVLTF
>TRBV13|TRBJ1-5|NA|NA|16
TGTGCCAGCAGCTTAGGTCGGACAGCAAGCAATCAGCCCCAGCATTTT
CASSLGRTASNQPQHF
>TRBV5-4|TRBJ1-2|TRBD1|NA|15
TGTGCCAGCAGCCTTAACAGGGGAGCTAACTATGGCTACACCTTC
CASSLNRGANYGYTF
>TRBV19|TRBJ2-6|NA|NA|16
TGTGCCAGTAGAGGCCACCTTACATCTGGGGCCAACGTCCTGACTTTC
CASRGHLTSGANVLTF
>TRBV3-1/TRBV3-2|TRBJ2-3|NA|NA|15
TGTGCCAGCAGCCATTCGGGAAGGGCATCGGATACGCAGTATTTT
CASSHSGRASDTQYF
>TRBV19|TRBJ2-5|NA|NA|13
TGTGCCAGTAGTATAGGTCGGCAAGAGACCCAGTACTTC
CASSIGRQETQYF
>TRBV5-4|TRBJ1-1|NA|NA|13
TGTGCCAGCAGCTGGGAGAGGGGCACTGAAGCTTTCTTT
CASSWERGTEAFF
>TRBV7-2|TRBJ1-5|NA|few|16
TGTGCCAGCAGCTTAACTTGGGACAATAGCAATCAGCCCCAGCATTTT
CASSLTWDNSNQPQHF
>TRBV27|TRBJ2-7|TRBD2|NA|16
TGTGCCAGCAGGAGTCGACCGCTAGCGGGATCGTACGAGCAGTACTTC
CASRSRPLAGSYEQYF
>TRBV18|TRBJ1-1|TRBD1|NA|15
TGTGCCAGCTCACCGGGGACAGGGGTGAACACTGAAGCTTTCTTT
CASSPGTGVNTEAFF
>TRBV4-2|TRBJ2-5|NA|NA|12
TGTGCCAGCAGCCAAGATCCAGAGACCCAGTACTTC
CASSQDPETQYF
>TRBV7-2|TRBJ2-7|TRBD2|NA|17
TGTGCCAGCAGCTTAGTAAGACTAGCGGGCTATTCGTACGAGCAGTACTTC
CASSLVRLAGYSYEQYF
>TRBV6-4|TRBJ2-7|NA|NA|12
TGTGCCCTCCTATTACGACCTTACGAGCAGTACTTC
CALLLRPYEQYF
>TRBV27|TRBJ1-2|TRBD1|NA|14
TGTGCCAGCAAACAAAGGGCAGGGGGATATGGCTACACCTTC
CASKQRAGGYGYTF
>TRBV19|TRBJ1-1|NA|NA|14
TGTGCCAGTAGTATAGGGAGGTTTACCACTGAAGCTTTCTTT
CASSIGRFTTEAFF
>TRBV4-1|TRBJ1-2|NA|NA|16
TGCGCCAGCAGCCAAGATAGCCAGGGAGCAGGCTATGGCTACACCTTC
CASSQDSQGAGYGYTF
>TRBV4-1|TRBJ1-2|NA|NA|13
TGCGCCAGCAGCCAAGGAGGGATAGGTGGCTACACCTTC
CASSQGGIGGYTF
>TRBV7-3|TRBJ2-1|TRBD2|once|17
TGTGCCAGCAGCTCGGGACTAGCGGGGGGCTCCTACAATGAGCAGTTCTTC
CASSSGLAGGSYNEQFF
>TRBV7-9|TRBJ1-1|NA|NA|12
TGTGCCAGCAGCTTATCGGTCACTGAAGCTTTCTTT
CASSLSVTEAFF
>TRBV5-1|TRBJ2-2|TRBD1|NA|15
TGCGCCAGCAGCTACGGGACAGGGGATATCGGGGAGCTGTTTTTT
CASSYGTGDIGELFF
>TRBV6-5|TRBJ2-7|NA|NA|15
TGTGCCAGCAGACAGACAGGCTTCTCTGTCTACGAGCAGTACTTC
CASRQTGFSVYEQYF
>TRBV13|TRBJ1-2|NA|NA|12
TGTGCCAGCAGCTTTTGGGGTGATGGCTACACCTTC
CASSFWGDGYTF
>TRBV4-1|TRBJ2-2|NA|NA|13
TGCGCCAGCAGCCCCTCAAACACCGGGGAGCTGTTTTTT
CASSPSNTGELFF
>TRBV6-5|TRBJ2-1|TRBD1|NA|15
TGTGCCAGCAGACAGGACAGGGGCTCCTACAATGAGCAGTTCTTC
CASRQDRGSYNEQFF
>TRBV4-1|TRBJ2-7|NA|NA|14
TGCGCCAGCAGCCAATCGGACGGAGCCTACGAGCAGTACTTC
CASSQSDGAYEQYF
>TRBV19|TRBJ1-5|NA|NA|13
TGTGCCAGTAGTATGTTGGGCGGTCAGCCCCAGCATTTT
CASSMLGGQPQHF
>TRBV7-9|TRBJ1-1|NA|once|14
TGTGCCAGCAGTTCCGTCCCCCCGGCGACTGAAGCTTTCTTT
CASSSVPPATEAFF
>TRBV6-5|TRBJ1-2|TRBD1|NA|14
TGTGCCAGCAAGCCAAGCACAGGGGGCTTTGGCTACACCTTC
CASKPSTGGFGYTF
>TRBV19|TRBJ1-5|NA|NA|15
TGTGCCAGTAGTAGAGGAGTTTATAGCAATCAGCCCCAGCATTTT
CASSRGVYSNQPQHF
>TRBV12-3/TRBV12-4|TRBJ2-1|NA|NA|13
TGTGCCAGCAGGGGCGCTCTCAACAATGAGCAGTTCTTC
CASRGALNNEQFF
>TRBV18|TRBJ2-1|NA|NA|16
TGTGCCAGCTCACCTTTGGTGGGGTTCTCCTACAATGAGCAGTTCTTC
CASSPLVGFSYNEQFF
>TRBV14|TRBJ2-4|TRBD2|NA|16
TGTGCCAGCAGCCAACGACTAGCCGGAGGTGGAAACATTCAGTACTTC
CASSQRLAGGGNIQYF